This TCR beta chain stems from a study of CD8+ T cells in alopecia areata. The study, taken as a whole, reports: Sequenced scalp T cells also include alphabeta T cells resident in normal skin. Lesional scalp, especially alopecia totalis/universalis, showed higher clonality than normal scalp. Against the mouse data, patients shared TCRs less clearly, possibly for HLA reasons.

Only a few counts were recorded for this clone. No antigen is known for it. Germline CDR1 is SQVTM and CDR2 is ANQGSEA. The CDR3 spans 13 residues. V lost 7 bases, J lost 2 bases, and 13 bases lay in between. The authors extracted RNA and reverse transcribed it into cDNA as the sequencing template. The protocol was immunoSEQ multiplex PCR, while the TCRdb copy is restricted to in-frame clones and leaves out a portion. The sample comprises roughly 100,000 clones, approximately 60% of which are singletons, and 8.8% rests with the top ten. The chain uses TRBV29-1 and TRBJ2-3; D might be TRBD2 (5 bases). The clonotype originates from a human donor in good health. Sequencing used CD4+ T cells sorted from blood. The CDR3: CSGAGITTDTQYF. The CDR3 DNA reads as TGCAGCGGCGCCGGGATTACCACAGATACGCAGTATTTT.